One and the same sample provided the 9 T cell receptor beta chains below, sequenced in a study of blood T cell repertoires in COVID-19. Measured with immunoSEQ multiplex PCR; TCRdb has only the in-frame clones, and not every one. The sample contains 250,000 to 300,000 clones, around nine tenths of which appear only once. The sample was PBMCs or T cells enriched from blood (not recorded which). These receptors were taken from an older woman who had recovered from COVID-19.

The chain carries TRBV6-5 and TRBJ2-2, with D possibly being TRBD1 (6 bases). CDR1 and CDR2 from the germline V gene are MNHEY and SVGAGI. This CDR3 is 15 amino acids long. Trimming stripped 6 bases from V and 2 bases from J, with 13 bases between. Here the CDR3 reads CASRSRGRNTGELFF. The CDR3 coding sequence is TGTGCCAGCAGGAGCAGGGGTCGAAACACCGGGGAGCTGTTTTTT.

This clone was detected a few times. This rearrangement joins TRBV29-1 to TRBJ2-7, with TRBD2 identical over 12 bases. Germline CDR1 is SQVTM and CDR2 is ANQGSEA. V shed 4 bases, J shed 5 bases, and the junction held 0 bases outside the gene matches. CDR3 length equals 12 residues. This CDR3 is CSVGLAGDEQYF. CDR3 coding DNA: TGCAGCGTTGGACTAGCGGGAGACGAGCAGTACTTC.

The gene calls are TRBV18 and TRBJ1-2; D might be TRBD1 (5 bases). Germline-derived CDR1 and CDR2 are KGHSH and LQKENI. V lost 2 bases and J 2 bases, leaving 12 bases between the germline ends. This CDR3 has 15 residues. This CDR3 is CASSPAGQSNYGYTF. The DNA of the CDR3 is TGTGCCAGCTCACCAGCCGGACAATCCAACTATGGCTACACCTTC.

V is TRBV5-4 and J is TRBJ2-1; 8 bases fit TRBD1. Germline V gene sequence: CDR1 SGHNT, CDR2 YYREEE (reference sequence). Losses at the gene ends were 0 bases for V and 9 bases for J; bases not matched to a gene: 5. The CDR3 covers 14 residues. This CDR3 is CASSLVQGAGEQFF. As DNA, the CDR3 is TGTGCCAGCAGCTTGGTCCAGGGGGCAGGTGAGCAGTTCTTC.

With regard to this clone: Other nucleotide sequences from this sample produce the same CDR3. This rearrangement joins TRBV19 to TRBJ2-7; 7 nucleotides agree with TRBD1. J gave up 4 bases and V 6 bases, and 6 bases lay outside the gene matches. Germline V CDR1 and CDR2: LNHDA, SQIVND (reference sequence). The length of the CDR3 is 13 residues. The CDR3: CASSRDREYEQYF. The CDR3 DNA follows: TGTGCCAGTAGCCGAGACAGGGAGTACGAGCAGTACTTC.

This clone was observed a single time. In DNA form, the CDR3 reads TGCAGCGCTTCTAGCTCCACCTACGAGCAGTACTTC. This gives the protein CSASSSTYEQYF. The J gene is TRBJ2-7, the V gene TRBV29-1, with TRBD2 as a possible D gene (5 bases). The CDR3 spans 12 residues. Trimming cost V 7 bases and J 2 bases, with 12 bases left between them. The germline CDR1 and CDR2 sequences are SQVTM and ANQGSEA.

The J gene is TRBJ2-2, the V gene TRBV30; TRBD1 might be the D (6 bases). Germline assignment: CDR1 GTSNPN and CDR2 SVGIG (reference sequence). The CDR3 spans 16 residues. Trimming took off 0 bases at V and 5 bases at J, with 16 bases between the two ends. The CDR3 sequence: CAWSVTTGLDTGELFF. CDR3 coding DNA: TGTGCCTGGAGTGTAACCACAGGGTTGGATACCGGGGAGCTGTTTTTT.

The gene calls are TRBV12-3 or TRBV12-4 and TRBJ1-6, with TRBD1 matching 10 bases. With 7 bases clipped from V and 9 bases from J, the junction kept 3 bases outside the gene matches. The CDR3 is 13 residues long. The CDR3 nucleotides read TGTGCCAGCACGGGACAGGGGATTTCACCCCTCCACTTT. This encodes CASTGQGISPLHF.

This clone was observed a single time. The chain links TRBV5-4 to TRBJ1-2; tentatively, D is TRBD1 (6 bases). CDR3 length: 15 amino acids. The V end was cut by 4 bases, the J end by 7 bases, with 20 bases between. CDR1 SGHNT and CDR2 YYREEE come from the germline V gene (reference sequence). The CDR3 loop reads CASSTGRLGAGGYTF. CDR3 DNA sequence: TGTGCCAGCAGCACCGGACGGTTGGGGGCCGGTGGCTACACCTTC.